This T cell receptor (beta chain) originates from a study of cytomegalovirus exposure and HLA in healthy donors. Regarding the study as a whole: Rare sequences made up most TCRs, while some public TCRs were found in many donors. Within an earlier analysis, most TCR beta V segments proved productive either about 90% or about 30% of the time. V- and J-gene trimming of TCR beta was linked (in a later analysis) to a missense DCLRE1C variant.

Germline assignment: CDR1 MNHNY and CDR2 SVGAGI (reference sequence). This CDR3 contains 16 residues. V gave up 6 bases and J gave up 0 bases, with 17 bases separating them. PCR used 60 Vbeta primers and 13 Jbeta primers. Repertoires were generated with immunoSEQ multiplex PCR, while TCRdb's copy carries only in-frame clones and drops some. The specimen's table records around 130,000 clones. In regard to this clone: Its target is unknown.

Healthy bone marrow donors made up the donors. V and J are TRBV6-6 and TRBJ1-1; TRBD1 might be the D (5 bases). Sequencing used PBMCs. This clonotype was sampled from a woman aged 40 to 50 in good health and CMV-seronegative. The CDR3 DNA sequence: TGTGCCAGCAGGAAGACCAGGGAACTAATGAACACTGAAGCTTTCTTT. Encoded protein: CASRKTRELMNTEAFF.